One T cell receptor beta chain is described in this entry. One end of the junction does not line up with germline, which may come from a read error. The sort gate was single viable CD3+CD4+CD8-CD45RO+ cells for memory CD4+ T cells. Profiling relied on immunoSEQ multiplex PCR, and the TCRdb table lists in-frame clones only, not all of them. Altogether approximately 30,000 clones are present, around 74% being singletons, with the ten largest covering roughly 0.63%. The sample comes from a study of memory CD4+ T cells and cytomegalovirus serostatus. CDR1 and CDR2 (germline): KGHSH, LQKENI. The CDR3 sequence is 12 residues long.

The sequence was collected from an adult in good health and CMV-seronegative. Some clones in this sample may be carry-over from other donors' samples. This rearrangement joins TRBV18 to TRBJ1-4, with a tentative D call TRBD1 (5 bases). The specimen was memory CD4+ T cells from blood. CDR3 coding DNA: TGTGCCAGCTCGGGGACTAGTGAAAAACTGTTTTTT. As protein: CASSGTSEKLFF. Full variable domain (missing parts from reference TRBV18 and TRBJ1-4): NAGVMQNPRHLVRRRGQEARLRCSPMKGHSHVYWYRQLPEEGLKFMVYLQKENIIDESGMPKERFSAEFPKEGPSILRIQQVVRGDSAAYFCASSGTSEKLFFGSGTQLSVL.